The 32 T cell receptor beta chains presented below share a single source sample, sequenced in a study of T cell responses to AZD1222 COVID-19 vaccine. Clones were read by immunoSEQ multiplex PCR, and TCRdb kept only the in-frame ones, dropping some. The top ten clones hold 16% of a sample with about 100,000 clones, roughly 87% of them seen once. Source: peripheral blood, taken on day 0 of AZD1222 vaccination. The receptors were gathered from an adult in good health.

The chain links TRBV5-4 to TRBJ2-7; 7 bases match TRBD2. With 4 bases clipped from V and 2 bases from J, the junction kept 9 bases outside the gene matches. CDR1 SGHNT and CDR2 YYREEE come from the germline V gene (reference sequence). The CDR3 length is 15 residues. The CDR3 region has the DNA TGTGCCAGCAGCCCAAAAGGCGGGAGAGCCTACGAGCAGTACTTC. It encodes CASSPKGGRAYEQYF.

The chain employs TRBV9 and TRBJ2-3; D not resolved. Germline-derived CDR1 and CDR2 are SGDLS and YYNGEE. Deletions cut 0 bases from V and 2 bases from J, with 13 bases between. This CDR3 spans 16 amino acids. The CDR3 here is CASSVGRALNTDTQYF. The CDR3, as DNA: TGTGCCAGCAGCGTAGGAAGGGCCCTTAACACAGATACGCAGTATTTT. Complete variable domain (other parts from reference TRBV9 and TRBJ2-3): DSGVTQTPKHLITATGQRVTLRCSPRSGDLSVYWYQQSLDQGLQFLIQYYNGEERAKGNILERFSAQQFPDLHSELNLSSLELGDSALYFCASSVGRALNTDTQYFGPGTRLTVL.

The CDR3 loop is CASSTPGQASGYEQYF. CDR3 nucleotide sequence: TGTGCCAGTAGTACCCCGGGACAGGCCTCGGGCTACGAGCAGTACTTC. The chain is built from TRBV19 and TRBJ2-7, with 8 bases lining up with TRBD1. The CDR3 consists of 16 residues. CDR1 and CDR2 from the germline V gene are LNHDA and SQIVND (reference sequence). V dropped 4 bases and J dropped 3; count of bases not matched to a gene: 11.

This chain joins TRBV28 and TRBJ2-1, with 14 positions matching TRBD2. Germline CDR1 reads MDHEN; CDR2 reads SYDVKM. V lost 6 bases, J lost 6 bases, and 4 bases stayed unmatched. The CDR3 extends over 15 amino acids. The DNA for the CDR3 is TGTGCCAGCAGAGGGACTAGCGGGAGTGGCAATGAGCAGTTCTTC. Residues: CASRGTSGSGNEQFF.

This rearrangement joins TRBV7-2 to TRBJ1-6; D perhaps matches TRBD1 (5 bases). The germline CDR1 and CDR2 sequences are SGHTA and FQGNSA. CDR3 length: 14 amino acids. V lost 7 bases to trimming and J lost 8 bases, with 15 bases between them. The CDR3 loop reads CASTATGGYSPLHF. CDR3 bases: TGTGCCAGCACGGCAACCGGGGGTTATTCACCCCTCCACTTT.

The V gene is TRBV28, the J gene TRBJ2-5; D perhaps matches TRBD2 (5 bases). The CDR3 loop spans 17 amino acids. The ends were cut back, 5 bases at V and 9 bases at J, with 28 bases in the middle. CDR1 and CDR2 from the germline V gene are MDHEN and SYDVKM. The CDR3 sequence: CASSQSSTGKGRWAQYF. The CDR3 DNA reads TGTGCCAGCAGTCAAAGCTCTACGGGGAAAGGGAGATGGGCCCAGTACTTC.

The rearrangement joins TRBV7-9 to TRBJ1-4, with unresolved D. V dropped 2 bases and J dropped 0 bases, with 7 bases sitting between them. The CDR3 has 15 residues. Germline CDR1 is SEHNR and CDR2 is FQNEAQ (reference sequence). The CDR3 reads CASSLTDTTNEKLFF. CDR3 sequence (DNA): TGTGCCAGCAGCTTAACGGATACAACTAATGAAAAACTGTTTTTT.

The V call is TRBV6-1, the J call TRBJ1-5; D gene unclear. The V gene's germline CDR1 is MNHNS and CDR2 SASEGT. The CDR3 is 13 residues long. V was cut by 2 bases and J by 7 bases, with 9 bases left in between. The CDR3 DNA is TGTGCCAGCAGTGAATTCTCAACCCAGCCCCAGCATTTT. As protein: CASSEFSTQPQHF.

The gene calls are TRBV11-2 and TRBJ2-2; the match to TRBD2 covers 8 bases. The V gene end was trimmed by 2 bases and the J gene end by 5 bases; junction bases not matched to a gene: 13. This CDR3 spans 18 amino acids. Germline V gene sequence: CDR1 SGHAT, CDR2 FQNNGV. CDR3 sequence: CASSLFGLTSEGTGELFF. In DNA, the CDR3 is TGTGCCAGCAGCTTATTCGGTTTGACTAGCGAAGGGACCGGGGAGCTGTTTTTT.

This sequence joins TRBV19 and TRBJ2-7; 11 positions match TRBD2. CDR3 size: 15 residues. Germline values: CDR1 LNHDA, CDR2 SQIVND (reference sequence). The junction had 5 bases not matched to a gene; V was cut back by 4 bases and J by 3 bases. CDR3 sequence (DNA): TGTGCCAGTAGTAAATCCGGGACTAGCGGCTACGAGCAGTACTTC. Encoded protein: CASSKSGTSGYEQYF.

This CDR3 is CASSPPGQRIYGYTF. CDR3 in DNA: TGTGCCAGCAGTCCACCGGGACAGCGAATTTATGGCTACACCTTC. This chain links TRBV28 with TRBJ1-2; 7 nucleotides align to TRBD1. The V gene end was trimmed by 5 bases and the J gene end by 5 bases; junction bases not matched to a gene: 11. CDR3 length equals 15 residues. Germline V gene data show CDR1 as MDHEN and CDR2 as SYDVKM.

The chain carries TRBV6-5 and TRBJ1-2; D possibly corresponds to TRBD1 (5 bases). Germline loops: CDR1 MNHEY, CDR2 SVGAGI. V was pared by 6 bases and J by 7 bases, with 21 bases between. The CDR3 covers 15 residues. The CDR3 sequence: CASRAPEGTRGGYTF. CDR3 DNA sequence: TGTGCCAGCAGGGCCCCGGAAGGGACGAGGGGTGGCTACACCTTC.

This chain joins TRBV5-1 and TRBJ2-2; D is undetermined. Trimming took off 0 bases at V and 4 bases at J, with 10 bases between the two ends. Germline CDR1 reads SGHRS; CDR2 reads YFSETQ. The CDR3 covers 15 residues. CDR3 residues: CASSLDSRSTGELFF. The DNA for the CDR3 is TGCGCCAGCAGCTTGGATTCAAGAAGCACCGGGGAGCTGTTTTTT.

The rearrangement joins TRBV15 to TRBJ2-3; TRBD2 might be the D (5 bases). The germline V gene has CDR1 LNHNV and CDR2 YYDKDF (reference sequence). V lost 1 base and J lost 0, with 17 bases in between. The CDR3 spans 18 residues. CDR3 in amino acids: CATSRGGQIVGSTDTQYF. The CDR3 nucleotides read TGTGCCACCAGCAGAGGCGGGCAGATCGTTGGGAGCACAGATACGCAGTATTTT.

This sequence joins TRBV27 and TRBJ1-4, with 8 bases lining up with TRBD1. With V trimmed by 4 bases and J by 4 bases, 2 bases remained unmatched. CDR1 and CDR2 from the germline V gene are MNHEY and SMNVEV (reference sequence). The CDR3 is 14 amino acids. The CDR3, as DNA: TGTGCCAGCAGTTCCGGACAGGGTAATGAAAAACTGTTTTTT. It specifies CASSSGQGNEKLFF.

The chain employs TRBV27 and TRBJ2-3, with TRBD2 identical over 10 bases. The CDR3 consists of 20 residues. The ends lost 7 bases at V and 4 bases at J; junction bases unmatched: 23. The germline gives CDR1 MNHEY, CDR2 SMNVEV (reference sequence). CDR3 protein: CASTKRVWTSGLLRPDTQYF. The CDR3 DNA follows: TGTGCCAGCACTAAAAGGGTCTGGACTAGCGGCCTACTTAGGCCAGATACGCAGTATTTT.

The rearrangement joins TRBV5-4 to TRBJ1-6; 9 nucleotides line up with TRBD1. The CDR3 is made up of 19 amino acids. Germline values: CDR1 SGHNT, CDR2 YYREEE (reference sequence). Trimming removed 4 bases from V and 10 bases from J; junction bases left unmatched: 21. CDR3 in amino acids: CASSLLGAQSGQGRSPLHF. CDR3 coding DNA: TGTGCCAGCAGCCTCCTGGGCGCCCAATCGGGACAGGGTCGCTCACCCCTCCACTTT. The variable domain in full, completed from reference TRBV5-4 and TRBJ1-6, reads ETGVTQSPTHLIKTRGQQVTLRCSSQSGHNTVSWYQQALGQGPQFIFQYYREEENGRGNFPPRFSGLQFPNYSSELNVNALELDDSALYLCASSLLGAQSGQGRSPLHFGNGTRLTVT.

The chain is built from TRBV7-3 and TRBJ1-1; a weak D match, TRBD1 (5 bases). Deletions cut 4 bases from V and 6 bases from J, with 9 bases between. Germline V gene data show CDR1 as SGHTA and CDR2 as FQGTGA. The CDR3 covers 12 residues. In DNA, the CDR3 is TGTGCCAGCAGCTGGACAACCCCTGAAGCTTTCTTT. It codes for CASSWTTPEAFF.

The rearrangement links TRBV29-1 to TRBJ2-3; possibly TRBD2 for D (5 bases). V was pared by 4 bases and J by 3 bases, with 11 bases between. The CDR3 totals 13 residues. The germline gives CDR1 SQVTM, CDR2 ANQGSEA. CDR3 sequence (DNA): TGCAGCGTTGGGCCCGGGGTTACAGATACGCAGTATTTT. Translating gives CSVGPGVTDTQYF.

The rearrangement links TRBV29-1 to TRBJ2-7; D possibly corresponds to TRBD1 (5 bases). Germline lookup yields CDR1 SQVTM and CDR2 ANQGSEA. The CDR3 sequence is 14 residues long. Trimming cost V 1 base and J 4 bases, with 14 bases left between them. This CDR3 reads CSVEAPGRVYEQYF. The CDR3 region has the DNA TGCAGCGTTGAAGCTCCAGGCAGGGTGTACGAGCAGTACTTC.

V is TRBV30 and J is TRBJ1-2, with TRBD1 matching 7 bases. V lost 2 bases and J lost 7; bases outside the gene matches: 16. CDR1 and CDR2 (germline): GTSNPN, SVGIG (reference sequence). CDR3 size: 16 residues. This chain's CDR3 is CAWSSSDRTGVGGYTF. CDR3 coding DNA: TGTGCCTGGAGTTCGTCAGACCGAACAGGGGTGGGTGGCTACACCTTC. Based on the CDR3 plus reference TRBV30 and TRBJ1-2, the full variable domain is SQTIHQWPATLVQPVGSPLSLECTVEGTSNPNLYWYRQAAGRGLQLLFYSVGIGQISSEVPQNLSASRPQDRQFILSSKKLLLSDSGFYLCAWSSSDRTGVGGYTFGSGTRLTVV.

J is TRBJ2-7 and V is TRBV18; D unresolved. Germline CDR1 reads KGHSH; CDR2 reads LQKENI. V was clipped by 2 bases and J by 5 bases, with 10 bases between them. The CDR3 runs 13 residues. CDR3 coding DNA: TGTGCCAGCTCACCATCCGGAACAGACGAGCAGTACTTC. Translating it yields CASSPSGTDEQYF.

The CDR3 DNA is TGTGCCAGCAGCCCCGGGACTAGCACAGATACGCAGTATTTT. Protein sequence: CASSPGTSTDTQYF. This chain links TRBV7-8 with TRBJ2-3; TRBD2 is a possible D gene (6 bases). CDR3 length: 14 residues. Germline CDR1 is SGHVS and CDR2 is FQNEAQ. The V gene lost 5 bases and the J gene lost 0 bases, with 9 bases spanning the gap.

This chain uses TRBV2 with TRBJ1-4; D might be TRBD1 (5 bases). Trimming took 7 bases from V and 8 from J, leaving 14 bases between them. There are 13 residues in the CDR3. CDR1 is SNHLY and CDR2 is FYNNEI in the germline V gene. Here the CDR3 reads CASTRGFGEKLFF. The DNA for the CDR3 is TGTGCCAGCACAAGGGGATTCGGAGAAAAACTGTTTTTT.

The chain is built from TRBV6-5 and TRBJ1-6, with TRBD1 identical over 8 bases. This CDR3 region has 14 residues. Germline CDR1 MNHEY, CDR2 SVGAGI. J gave up 8 bases and V 8 bases, and 8 bases lay outside the gene matches. The CDR3 DNA is TGTGCCAGCGCGGCCCGGGACAGGCATTCACCCCTCCACTTT. It is translated as CASAARDRHSPLHF.

The gene calls are TRBV2 and TRBJ2-5; TRBD2 matches at 12 bases. The CDR3 is 16 residues long. V trimming: 5 bases; J trimming: 5 bases; junction bases outside the gene matches: 9. Germline V gene sequence: CDR1 SNHLY, CDR2 FYNNEI. In DNA, the CDR3 is TGTGCCAGCAGTCCCTCTAGCGGGAGGGCCAGGGAGACCCAGTACTTC. This translates into CASSPSSGRARETQYF. Filled out from reference TRBV2 and TRBJ2-5, the complete variable domain reads EPEVTQTPSHQVTQMGQEVILRCVPISNHLYFYWYRQILGQKVEFLVSFYNNEISEKSEIFDDQFSVERPDGSNFTLKIRSTKLEDSAMYFCASSPSSGRARETQYFGPGTRLLVL.

This chain links TRBV6-5 with TRBJ1-1, with D possibly TRBD1 on 5 matching bases. V lost 5 bases and J lost 8, with 18 bases in between. The CDR3 extends over 14 amino acids. Germline V gives CDR1 MNHEY, CDR2 SVGAGI. The CDR3 nucleotides are TGTGCCAGCAGTCCGTTTGCGGGGCAGCCGGAAGCTTTCTTT. It codes for CASSPFAGQPEAFF.

The CDR3 region has the DNA TGTGCCAGCAGCTCCAGGTTAGGGTTGAACACTGAAGCTTTCTTT. It specifies CASSSRLGLNTEAFF. This rearrangement joins TRBV9 to TRBJ1-1; D gene uncertain. Trimming took 4 bases from V and 0 from J, leaving 13 bases between them. The germline CDR1 and CDR2 sequences are SGDLS and YYNGEE. The CDR3 has 15 residues.

Concerning this clone itself: This sample includes further DNA sequences coding for the same CDR3. This sequence joins TRBV5-1 and TRBJ1-4; D is uncertain. CDR3 size: 13 residues. The V and J ends lost 0 bases and 3 bases respectively, with 3 bases between them. CDR1 and CDR2 from the germline V gene are SGHRS and YFSETQ. The DNA of the CDR3 is TGCGCCAGCAGCTTGGGGTCTAATGAAAAACTGTTTTTT. Protein: CASSLGSNEKLFF.

The J gene is TRBJ1-2, the V gene TRBV14; D gene ambiguous. Trimming took 2 bases from V and 5 from J, leaving 9 bases between them. Per germline, CDR1 SGHDN and CDR2 FVKESK. The length of the CDR3 is 13 residues. CDR3 residues: CASSQLSFYGYTF. The CDR3 DNA sequence: TGTGCCAGCAGCCAATTAAGCTTTTATGGCTACACCTTC.

V and J are TRBV29-1 and TRBJ2-3; TRBD1 aligns across 7 bases. The CDR3 loop spans 13 amino acids. Germline values: CDR1 SQVTM, CDR2 ANQGSEA. J gave up 4 bases and V 4 bases, and 5 bases lay outside the gene matches. The CDR3 bases are TGCAGCGTTGTGAGGGGGCTCGCAGATACGCAGTATTTT. Translation: CSVVRGLADTQYF.

This CDR3 reads CASSSDRAQPQHF. The CDR3 DNA follows: TGTGCCAGCAGCTCGGACAGGGCTCAGCCCCAGCATTTT. The chain has TRBV6-6 and TRBJ1-5; the match to TRBD1 covers 8 bases. V lost 6 bases to trimming and J lost 6 bases; unmatched junction nucleotides: 4. The CDR3 contains 13 residues. Germline V gene lookup returns CDR1 MNHNY and CDR2 SVGAGI (reference sequence).